Following are 27 T cell receptor beta chains from one sample sequenced in a study of shared clonotypes between healthy human individuals. The protocol was immunoSEQ multiplex PCR, while the TCRdb copy is restricted to in-frame clones and leaves out a portion. The repertoire has 450,000 to 600,000 clones, approximately 85% of them found once; the top ten carry 10% to 15%. Sequenced sample: PBMCs. These receptors came from a woman in her thirties or forties in good health. Some clones in this sample may be carry-over from other donors' samples.

The chain has TRBV6-1 and TRBJ2-2; D remains unclear. The V and J ends lost 5 bases and 6 bases respectively, with 10 bases between them. Per the germline V gene, CDR1 is MNHNS and CDR2 is SASEGT. This CDR3 contains 13 residues. The CDR3 protein is CASSITNSGELFF. The CDR3 DNA reads TGTGCCAGCAGTATTACGAATTCCGGGGAGCTGTTTTTT.

V usage is TRBV19 and J usage is TRBJ2-1; D is ambiguous. Per germline, CDR1 LNHDA and CDR2 SQIVND (reference sequence). V gave up 3 bases and J gave up 6 bases, with 18 bases separating them. The CDR3 loop spans 16 amino acids. CDR3 in DNA: TGTGCCAGTAGTATCTTTCTACCTCAAGACACCAATGAGCAGTTCTTC. It codes for CASSIFLPQDTNEQFF.

This sequence joins TRBV7-2 and TRBJ2-1; 7 bases line up with TRBD2. The germline gives CDR1 SGHTA, CDR2 FQGNSA. The CDR3 runs 14 residues. The trim removed 0 bases at V and 6 bases at J, leaving 2 bases unmatched. The CDR3 coding sequence is TGTGCCAGCAGCTTAGCGGGAGGGGTCAATGAGCAGTTCTTC. It yields the protein CASSLAGGVNEQFF.

To note about this clone: A far bigger clonotype differs at one base, so this is likely a read error. The chain recombines TRBV7-6 with TRBJ2-1, with 14 bases aligning to TRBD2. V gave up 1 base and J gave up 6 bases; unmatched junction bases: 2. Germline values: CDR1 SGHVS, CDR2 FNYEAQ. CDR3 length equals 16 residues. The CDR3 protein is CASSLEGLAGVNEQFF. The CDR3 coding sequence is TGTGCCAGCAGCTTAGAGGGACTAGCGGGAGTCAATGAGCAGTTCTTC.

The chain combines TRBV18 with TRBJ2-5, with 7 bases aligning to TRBD1. CDR1 KGHSH and CDR2 LQKENI come from the germline V gene. The CDR3 runs to 14 residues. V shed 3 bases and J 2 bases; nucleotides not matched to a gene: 3. The CDR3 nucleotides are TGTGCCAGCTCACCTGACAGGGTTCAAGAGACCCAGTACTTC. Residues: CASSPDRVQETQYF.

The chain uses TRBV21-1 and TRBJ2-7; the listed D gene, TRBD2, was not tested against the DNA. TRBV21-1 is a listed pseudogene. The CDR3 loop spans 21 amino acids. The CDR3 loop is CASSPRSVPGLAGERSYEQYF. The CDR3 DNA follows: TGTGCCAGCAGCCCAAGAAGTGTGCCCGGACTAGCGGGAGAACGCTCCTACGAGCAGTACTTC.

This clone came up many times. The chain recombines TRBV10-3 with TRBJ1-2; 8 bases agree with TRBD1. The V segment lost 2 bases and the J segment 4 bases; nucleotides outside the gene matches: 9. There are 16 residues in the CDR3. CDR1 and CDR2 (germline): ENHRY, SYGVKD. The CDR3 DNA reads TGTGCCATCAGTGAGAGGTGGCAGGGGGCGGTCTATGGCTACACCTTC. It translates to CAISERWQGAVYGYTF.

The chain has TRBV6-6 and TRBJ2-3; D unclear. Germline lookup yields CDR1 MNHNY and CDR2 SVGAGI (reference sequence). V was shortened by 2 bases and J by 2 bases, with 8 bases between the two germline ends. This CDR3 region has 14 residues. The CDR3 region has the DNA TGTGCCAGCAGTTACCGACTTGCCACAGATACGCAGTATTTT. This encodes CASSYRLATDTQYF.

The rearrangement links TRBV27 to TRBJ2-7; a weak D match, TRBD1 (5 bases). CDR1 and CDR2 (germline): MNHEY, SMNVEV (reference sequence). Trimming left V 4 bases short and J 3 bases short, with 10 bases between. This CDR3 spans 13 amino acids. CDR3: CASSYGHDYEQYF. CDR3 DNA: TGTGCCAGCAGTTACGGACACGACTACGAGCAGTACTTC.

This chain connects TRBV14 to TRBJ1-1; no definite D call. CDR3 length: 13 amino acids. Germline V gives CDR1 SGHDN, CDR2 FVKESK. Trimming shortened V by 4 bases and J by 9 bases, and 15 bases separated the two germline ends. The CDR3 reads CASSPQTPNKAFF. The CDR3 DNA reads as TGTGCCAGCAGCCCCCAAACCCCGAACAAAGCTTTCTTT. The full variable domain, with the rest looked up from reference TRBV14 and TRBJ1-1, is EAGVTQFPSHSVIEKGQTVTLRCDPISGHDNLYWYRRVMGKEIKFLLHFVKESKQDESGMPNNRFLAERTGGTYSTLKVQPAELEDSGVYFCASSPQTPNKAFFGQGTRLTVV.

The chain carries TRBV7-2 and TRBJ2-7; possibly TRBD2 for D (6 bases). Germline V gives CDR1 SGHTA, CDR2 FQGNSA. V dropped 5 bases and J dropped 5 bases, with 16 bases sitting between them. This CDR3 is built from 14 residues. The CDR3 spells CASSPRRGSDEQYF. The CDR3 bases are TGTGCCAGCAGCCCTCGGCGGGGTTCTGACGAGCAGTACTTC.

This clone turned up a few times. The chain recombines TRBV19 with TRBJ1-1, with D possibly TRBD1 on 6 matching bases. Trimming removed 10 bases from V and 5 bases from J, with 14 bases in between. This CDR3 spans 12 amino acids. Germline-derived CDR1 and CDR2 are LNHDA and SQIVND (reference sequence). The CDR3 coding sequence is TGTGCCACCCGGACAGTTGGGACTGAAGCTTTCTTT. The encoded protein is CATRTVGTEAFF.

The chain has TRBV5-1 and TRBJ2-5, with TRBD2 identical over 11 bases. CDR3 size: 15 residues. Per germline, CDR1 SGHRS and CDR2 YFSETQ. The trim removed 4 bases at V and 4 bases at J, leaving 6 bases unmatched. The CDR3 region has the DNA TGCGCCAGCAGCCAAACTAGCGGGAGTTCAGAGACCCAGTACTTC. Translating gives CASSQTSGSSETQYF.

The gene calls are TRBV5-1 and TRBJ2-3, with 7 bases fitting TRBD2. The germline CDR1 and CDR2 sequences are SGHRS and YFSETQ. Unmatched junction bases numbered 10, after V lost 4 bases and J lost 11 bases. This CDR3 has 13 amino acids. The CDR3 is CASSDSGTSRQYF. The DNA of the CDR3 is TGCGCCAGCAGCGACAGCGGGACCAGTCGGCAGTATTTT. The whole variable domain, filled in from reference TRBV5-1 and TRBJ2-3, reads KAGVTQTPRYLIKTRGQQVTLSCSPISGHRSVSWYQQTPGQGLQFLFEYFSETQRNKGNFPGRFSGRQFSNSRSEMNVSTLELGDSALYLCASSDSGTSRQYFGPGTRLTVL.

The rearrangement links TRBV2 to TRBJ2-1; 7 bases line up with TRBD2. Germline CDR1 SNHLY, CDR2 FYNNEI. The CDR3 spans 13 residues. Trimming took 6 bases from V and 2 from J; bases not matched to a gene: 1. The chain's CDR3 is CASSGLAYNEQFF. The CDR3 DNA is TGTGCCAGCAGCGGACTAGCCTACAATGAGCAGTTCTTC.

This clone appeared once. The CDR3 region has the DNA TGTGCCAGCAGCGTAGGGGACAGTAACTCTGGAAACACCATATATTTT. This translates into CASSVGDSNSGNTIYF. The rearrangement links TRBV9 to TRBJ1-3, with TRBD1 matching over 7 bases. Trimming cost V 0 bases and J 0 bases; bases outside gene matches: 3. The CDR3 runs 16 residues. Germline lookup yields CDR1 SGDLS and CDR2 YYNGEE.

This rearrangement joins TRBV28 to TRBJ2-5; no definite D call. V was cut by 5 bases and J by 5 bases, with 12 bases left in between. This CDR3 has 13 residues. Looked up from germline, CDR1 is MDHEN and CDR2 is SYDVKM. The CDR3 spells CASSNPGWETQYF. The DNA for the CDR3 is TGTGCCAGCAGTAATCCTGGTTGGGAGACCCAGTACTTC. Filled out from reference TRBV28 and TRBJ2-5, the complete variable domain reads DVKVTQSSRYLVKRTGEKVFLECVQDMDHENMFWYRQDPGLGLRLIYFSYDVKMKEKGDIPEGYSVSREKKERFSLILESASTNQTSMYLCASSNPGWETQYFGPGTRLLVL.

CDR3 region: CASQSGGTEAFF. CDR3 DNA: TGTGCCAGTCAATCAGGGGGCACTGAAGCTTTCTTT. This sequence joins TRBV19 and TRBJ1-1, with TRBD1 matching over 7 bases. CDR3 length: 12 amino acids. V lost 8 bases and J lost 4; bases outside the gene matches: 4. Per the germline V gene, CDR1 is LNHDA and CDR2 is SQIVND (reference sequence).

This rearrangement joins TRBV19 to TRBJ2-1; TRBD2 aligns across 7 bases. The CDR3 sequence is 14 residues long. V shed 5 bases, J shed 5 bases, and the junction held 6 bases outside the gene matches. Germline assignment: CDR1 LNHDA and CDR2 SQIVND (reference sequence). CDR3 amino acids: CASSPDGRHNEQFF. The CDR3 nucleotides read TGTGCCAGTAGTCCCGACGGGAGGCACAATGAGCAGTTCTTC.

This clone turned up a few times. This sequence joins TRBV27 and TRBJ1-1; TRBD1 matches 12 bases. This CDR3 is built from 16 residues. The junction had 9 bases not matched to a gene; V was cut back by 5 bases and J by 5 bases. The germline V gene has CDR1 MNHEY and CDR2 SMNVEV (reference sequence). The DNA for the CDR3 is TGTGCCAGCAGTCGGGGACAGGGGGCCTTGAGGACTGAAGCTTTCTTT. This translates into CASSRGQGALRTEAFF.

The chain links TRBV18 to TRBJ2-1; D is perhaps TRBD1 or TRBD2 (6 bases each). With 3 bases removed from V and 6 bases from J, the gap between germline ends came to 15 bases. The CDR3 is 15 residues long. Germline values: CDR1 KGHSH, CDR2 LQKENI. In DNA form, the CDR3 reads TGTGCCAGCTCACCCTCGGGGGCAGTAGGCAATGAGCAGTTCTTC. Its protein is CASSPSGAVGNEQFF.

This rearrangement joins TRBV5-1 to TRBJ2-5; TRBD2 aligns across 11 bases. The ends lost 0 bases at V and 7 bases at J; junction bases unmatched: 8. Germline CDR1 and CDR2: SGHRS and YFSETQ. CDR3 length: 16 amino acids. CDR3 in DNA: TGCGCCAGCAGCTTGGGTCTAGCGGGAGGACAGTCGACCCAGTACTTC. It codes for CASSLGLAGGQSTQYF. The variable domain in full, with the rest retrieved from reference TRBV5-1 and TRBJ2-5, is KAGVTQTPRYLIKTRGQQVTLSCSPISGHRSVSWYQQTPGQGLQFLFEYFSETQRNKGNFPGRFSGRQFSNSRSEMNVSTLELGDSALYLCASSLGLAGGQSTQYFGPGTRLLVL.

The CDR3 reads CASSLGWEETQYF. For the CDR3, the DNA is TGTGCCAGCAGCTTAGGCTGGGAAGAGACCCAGTACTTC. The chain links TRBV11-2 to TRBJ2-5; D not resolved. Germline lookup yields CDR1 SGHAT and CDR2 FQNNGV. CDR3 size: 13 residues. V shed 1 base and J shed 3 bases, with 6 bases lying between them.

The chain couples TRBV11-2 to TRBJ2-1; weak D call: TRBD1 (6 bases). The germline gives CDR1 SGHAT, CDR2 FQNNGV. V was shortened by 6 bases and J by 6 bases, with 12 bases between the two germline ends. This CDR3 has 13 amino acids. The CDR3 loop is CASSPDRLNEQFF. The CDR3 region has the DNA TGTGCCAGCAGTCCAGACAGGCTCAATGAGCAGTTCTTC. Filled out from reference TRBV11-2 and TRBJ2-1, the complete variable domain reads EAGVAQSPRYKIIEKRQSVAFWCNPISGHATLYWYQQILGQGPKLLIQFQNNGVVDDSQLPKDRFSAERLKGVDSTLKIQPAKLEDSAVYLCASSPDRLNEQFFGPGTRLTVL.

This chain joins TRBV28 and TRBJ2-1, with D uncertain. Trimming took off 2 bases at V and 8 bases at J, with 7 bases between the two ends. Germline V gene sequence: CDR1 MDHEN, CDR2 SYDVKM. This CDR3 is built from 12 residues. The CDR3 sequence is CASSLPGYEQFF. The CDR3 DNA sequence: TGTGCCAGCAGTTTACCCGGGTATGAGCAGTTCTTC.

The rearrangement joins TRBV5-1 to TRBJ2-7; 8 bases fit TRBD1. After removal of 0 bases from V and 0 bases from J, the junction contained 5 bases not matched to a gene. The CDR3 consists of 16 residues. Germline V lookup: CDR1 SGHRS, CDR2 YFSETQ. CDR3: CASSLGETGDSYEQYF. The CDR3 region has the DNA TGCGCCAGCAGCTTGGGGGAGACAGGGGACTCCTACGAGCAGTACTTC.

This chain connects TRBV6-5 to TRBJ1-1; D is ambiguous. Trimming stripped 5 bases from V and 1 base from J, with 8 bases between. The germline V gene has CDR1 MNHEY and CDR2 SVGAGI. CDR3 length equals 13 residues. In nucleotides, the CDR3 is TGTGCCAGCAGTGTTCAAAAGAACACTGAAGCTTTCTTT. It is translated as CASSVQKNTEAFF.